This TCR beta chain was sequenced for a study of CD8 T cells in Susac syndrome. FACS enriched CD8+ TEMRA cells, while bulk CD8+ and CD4+ were negatively isolated. General study points: The authors acknowledged that the study's TCR sequencing and HLA analysis involved relatively few individuals.

Random hexamers served to reverse transcribe about 0.5 to 1 ug RNA. The method of amplification for TCR beta CDR3 was immunoSEQ multiplex PCR, covering 54 Vbeta and 13 Jbeta. Using its own MiXCR run on the immunoSEQ multiplex PCR reads, TCRdb lists one record per CDR3 protein. The table has approximately 230,000 distinct CDR3 sequences, around 93% seen once. The V end was cut by 1 base, the J end by 4 bases, with 10 bases between. CDR1 and CDR2 from the germline V gene are MGHRA and YSYEKL. The CDR3 contains 14 residues. As concerns this clonotype: Its antigen is as yet unknown.

The chain uses TRBV4-1 and TRBJ1-2, with a possible D match to TRBD1 (5 bases). The TCR was taken from a human donor with multiple sclerosis. Sequenced sample: CD4+ T cells from PBMCs. Here the CDR3 reads CASSQGLGLYGYTF. CDR3 nucleotides: TGCGCCAGCAGCCAAGGGTTGGGACTCTATGGCTACACCTTC.